The next 15 T cell receptor beta chains were all read from a single sample in a study of T cells in localized non-small cell lung cancer. Libraries were prepared by immunoSEQ multiplex PCR; TCRdb keeps only in-frame clonotypes and omits some of them. The data show 50,000 to 60,000 clones, about 88% seen once. Source: PBMCs, taken before any cancer treatment. The origin of the receptors is a female donor with stage II lung adenocarcinoma.

The chain combines TRBV7-9 with TRBJ1-1; D gene uncertain. Per germline, CDR1 SEHNR and CDR2 FQNEAQ (reference sequence). CDR3 length: 14 residues. Between the trimmed V and J ends, which lost 5 bases and 1 base, there was a span of 11 bases. The CDR3 reads CASSRWTANTEAFF. CDR3 bases: TGTGCCAGCAGCAGATGGACGGCGAACACTGAAGCTTTCTTT.

J is TRBJ2-2 and V is TRBV5-4, with TRBD1 matching 9 bases. Trimming at V came to 5 bases and at J to 2 bases, leaving 4 bases not matched to a gene. The germline V gene has CDR1 SGHNT and CDR2 YYREEE (reference sequence). The CDR3 contains 15 residues. The CDR3 is CASRPGQGNTGELFF. In nucleotides, the CDR3 is TGTGCCAGCAGGCCGGGACAGGGTAACACCGGGGAGCTGTTTTTT.

This rearrangement joins TRBV19 to TRBJ1-1; perhaps TRBD1 as D (6 bases). Germline CDR1 LNHDA, CDR2 SQIVND (reference sequence). Trimming cost V 8 bases and J 3 bases, with 19 bases left between them. The CDR3 loop spans 15 amino acids. The CDR3 loop reads CASLTGGVPYTEAFF. The CDR3 bases are TGTGCCAGTTTAACGGGGGGCGTCCCGTACACTGAAGCTTTCTTT.

The V call is TRBV2, the J call TRBJ1-5; D is ambiguous. The CDR3 contains 13 residues. Germline V gene sequence: CDR1 SNHLY, CDR2 FYNNEI. V lost 2 bases and J lost 0, with 2 bases in between. The CDR3 region is CASSERSNQPQHF. The DNA of the CDR3 is TGTGCCAGCAGTGAACGTAGCAATCAGCCCCAGCATTTT.

This chain links TRBV6-5 with TRBJ2-7; 8 bases align to TRBD1. Germline-derived CDR1 and CDR2 are MNHEY and SVGAGI. This CDR3 is 14 amino acids long. Trimming cost V 6 bases and J 6 bases; bases outside gene matches: 10. CDR3 protein: CASSPRGLLSEQYF. In nucleotides, the CDR3 is TGTGCCAGCAGCCCCAGGGGGCTATTATCCGAGCAGTACTTC.

This chain uses TRBV7-2 with TRBJ2-1; tentatively, D is TRBD2 (6 bases). The V and J ends lost 8 bases and 8 bases respectively, with 22 bases between them. The CDR3 contains 15 residues. The germline V gene has CDR1 SGHTA and CDR2 FQGNSA. The CDR3 here is CASSVNGGGFDEQFF. Here the CDR3 DNA reads TGTGCCAGCTCCGTGAACGGGGGTGGTTTCGATGAGCAGTTCTTC.

The V gene is TRBV4-1, the J gene TRBJ1-4; D not certain. The CDR3 totals 14 residues. CDR1 and CDR2 from the germline V gene are MGHRA and YSYEKL. Trimming left V 1 base short and J 7 bases short, with 10 bases between. CDR3 in amino acids: CASSQGRFGEKLFF. In nucleotides, the CDR3 is TGCGCCAGCAGCCAAGGTCGATTCGGTGAAAAACTGTTTTTT.

The chain joins TRBV27 to TRBJ1-1; unclear D gene. Trimming shortened V by 2 bases and J by 3 bases, and 7 bases separated the two germline ends. Germline V lookup: CDR1 MNHEY, CDR2 SMNVEV (reference sequence). The CDR3 is 13 amino acids. CDR3 amino acids: CASSLQKDTEAFF. CDR3 DNA: TGTGCCAGCAGTTTACAGAAGGACACTGAAGCTTTCTTT.

The chain couples TRBV6-5 to TRBJ1-1; 8 bases fit TRBD1. This CDR3 comprises 14 residues. Trimming cost V 4 bases and J 5 bases; bases outside gene matches: 6. Germline V gives CDR1 MNHEY, CDR2 SVGAGI. The CDR3 region is CASSFQGAGTEAFF. In DNA form, the CDR3 reads TGTGCCAGCAGTTTTCAGGGGGCTGGGACTGAAGCTTTCTTT.

This rearrangement joins TRBV6-1 to TRBJ1-1, with TRBD1 as a possible D gene (5 bases). Germline V gene data show CDR1 as MNHNS and CDR2 as SASEGT. There are 14 residues in the CDR3. The germline V and J ends were trimmed by 4 bases and 8 bases, with 17 bases remaining between them. CDR3 nucleotide sequence: TGTGCCAGCAGTGGGGCCTTCATGGGGGGAGAAGCTTTCTTT. It yields the protein CASSGAFMGGEAFF.

In its sample, this clone was seen once. This chain links TRBV9 with TRBJ2-5; 7 nucleotides line up with TRBD1. CDR1 is SGDLS, CDR2 YYNGEE, per germline. The CDR3 is 15 residues long. Germline trimming cut 3 bases from V and 7 bases from J; bases unmatched to any gene: 12. This CDR3 reads CASSAGQVEFGTQYF. The CDR3 bases are TGTGCCAGCAGCGCCGGACAGGTCGAATTTGGGACCCAGTACTTC.

There are a few counts of this clone. V is TRBV5-1 and J is TRBJ1-5, with D uncertain. The CDR3 has 14 residues. V gave up 4 bases and J gave up 2 bases, with 10 bases separating them. The V gene's germline CDR1 is SGHRS and CDR2 YFSETQ. The CDR3 sequence: CASSLEGRNQPQHF. The CDR3 bases are TGCGCCAGCAGCCTAGAAGGACGCAATCAGCCCCAGCATTTT.

This chain uses TRBV15 with TRBJ2-5; D remains ambiguous. V was pared by 0 bases and J by 2 bases, with 10 bases between. The CDR3 contains 15 residues. Germline CDR1 and CDR2: LNHNV and YYDKDF (reference sequence). The CDR3 is CATSRDPQQQETQYF. CDR3 bases: TGTGCCACCAGCAGAGATCCACAGCAACAAGAGACCCAGTACTTC.

This chain uses TRBV9 with TRBJ2-5; D is tentatively TRBD1 or TRBD2 (5 bases each). This CDR3 region has 16 residues. Germline CDR1 reads SGDLS; CDR2 reads YYNGEE. V lost 0 bases and J lost 1, with 13 bases in between. CDR3 nucleotides: TGTGCCAGCAGCGTAGCTACGGGGCAGCTCCAAGAGACCCAGTACTTC. Translating it yields CASSVATGQLQETQYF.

The rearrangement joins TRBV28 to TRBJ1-1, with no clear D. CDR3 length: 12 amino acids. Germline CDR1 reads MDHEN; CDR2 reads SYDVKM. Trimming took 8 bases from V and 3 from J, leaving 10 bases between them. This CDR3 is CASGLYDTEAFF. DNA for the CDR3: TGTGCCAGCGGCTTATATGACACTGAAGCTTTCTTT.